The next 15 T cell receptor beta chains were all read from a single sample in a study of blood T cell repertoires in COVID-19. Sequencing used immunoSEQ multiplex PCR; TCRdb keeps in-frame clones, though not all of them. The sample has a few hundred thousand clones, 80% to 90% seen once. Input material: peripheral blood. Receptors were obtained from a woman between 45 and 60 years old with acute or convalescent COVID-19.

The rearrangement links TRBV24-1 to TRBJ2-1; TRBD1 is a possible D gene (6 bases). Deletions cut 1 base from V and 0 bases from J, with 12 bases between. This CDR3 is built from 17 residues. Germline loops: CDR1 KGHDR, CDR2 SFDVKD. This CDR3 reads CATSDFRQESSYNEQFF. DNA for the CDR3: TGTGCCACCAGTGATTTCCGACAGGAAAGCTCCTACAATGAGCAGTTCTTC.

V gene TRBV18 combines with J gene TRBJ2-1; 13 bases line up with TRBD2. Germline loops: CDR1 KGHSH, CDR2 LQKENI. Unmatched junction bases numbered 3, after V lost 4 bases and J lost 6 bases. This CDR3 region has 15 residues. Here the CDR3 reads CASSQLAGGVNEQFF. Written as DNA, the CDR3 is TGTGCCAGCTCACAACTAGCGGGAGGGGTCAATGAGCAGTTCTTC.

On this clone itself: Other DNA sequences in the sample encode the same CDR3. The V and J genes are TRBV6-5 and TRBJ1-1; D is perhaps TRBD1 (5 bases). The CDR3 consists of 15 residues. Per the germline V gene, CDR1 is MNHEY and CDR2 is SVGAGI. Trimming took off 0 bases at V and 0 bases at J, with 8 bases between the two ends. In nucleotides, the CDR3 is TGTGCCAGCAGTTACTCGCCAGGGCTGAACACTGAAGCTTTCTTT. Its protein product is CASSYSPGLNTEAFF.

The chain has TRBV12-3 or TRBV12-4 and TRBJ2-1; D is possibly TRBD2 (5 bases). The ends were cut back, 8 bases at V and 9 bases at J, with 11 bases in the middle. This CDR3 has 11 amino acids. CDR3 protein: CASLTRSEQFF. The CDR3 DNA follows: TGTGCCAGCCTAACTAGGAGTGAGCAGTTCTTC.

This sequence joins TRBV19 and TRBJ1-1; D unresolved. Per germline, CDR1 LNHDA and CDR2 SQIVND (reference sequence). Trimming pared 6 bases from V and 1 base from J, leaving 9 bases between. This CDR3 contains 13 residues. CDR3 sequence reads: CASRKEGNTEAFF. In DNA, the CDR3 is TGTGCCAGTAGAAAGGAGGGGAACACTGAAGCTTTCTTT. The whole variable domain, remainder taken from reference TRBV19 and TRBJ1-1, is DGGITQSPKYLFRKEGQNVTLSCEQNLNHDAMYWYRQDPGQGLRLIYYSQIVNDFQKGDIAEGYSVSREKKESFPLTVTSAQKNPTAFYLCASRKEGNTEAFFGQGTRLTVV.

Remarks on this clone: This sample also contains other DNA sequences that code for the same CDR3. The V gene is TRBV18, the J gene TRBJ2-7, with D uncertain. CDR1 and CDR2 from the germline V gene are KGHSH and LQKENI. The CDR3 is 14 residues long. The V and J ends lost 0 bases and 1 base respectively, with 7 bases between them. In DNA form, the CDR3 reads TGTGCCAGCTCACCACCCGCAGGTTCCTACGAGCAGTACTTC. Translation: CASSPPAGSYEQYF.

This clone was seen just once. The V call is TRBV15, the J call TRBJ2-7; 9 positions match TRBD1. Per germline, CDR1 LNHNV and CDR2 YYDKDF (reference sequence). The length of the CDR3 is 13 residues. J lost 4 bases, V lost 5 bases, and 3 bases had no gene match. CDR3 in amino acids: CATSLDRGYEQYF. CDR3 in DNA: TGTGCCACCAGCCTTGACAGGGGGTACGAGCAGTACTTC. The entire variable domain, with the rest obtained from reference TRBV15 and TRBJ2-7, is as follows: DAMVIQNPRYQVTQFGKPVTLSCSQTLNHNVMYWYQQKSSQAPKLLFHYYDKDFNNEADTPDNFQSRRPNTSFCFLDIRSPGLGDTAMYLCATSLDRGYEQYFGPGTRLTVT.

The rearrangement links TRBV6-5 to TRBJ1-6; 7 bases are shared with TRBD1. Germline V gives CDR1 MNHEY, CDR2 SVGAGI. The junction had 4 bases not matched to a gene; V was cut back by 7 bases and J by 7 bases. The CDR3 totals 13 residues. CDR3 loop: CASMGQYNSPLHF. In DNA form, the CDR3 reads TGTGCCAGCATGGGACAGTACAATTCACCCCTCCACTTT.

This clone appeared a few times. V usage is TRBV5-1 and J usage is TRBJ1-2, with 10 bases lining up with TRBD1. Germline loops: CDR1 SGHRS, CDR2 YFSETQ. This CDR3 region has 14 residues. V was pared by 9 bases and J by 6 bases, with 11 bases of the junction left unmatched. Written as DNA, the CDR3 is TGCGCCACAGCTCGGGGACAGGGGACGGATGGCTACACCTTC. This encodes CATARGQGTDGYTF. Full variable domain (remainder filled in from reference TRBV5-1 and TRBJ1-2): KAGVTQTPRYLIKTRGQQVTLSCSPISGHRSVSWYQQTPGQGLQFLFEYFSETQRNKGNFPGRFSGRQFSNSRSEMNVSTLELGDSALYLCATARGQGTDGYTFGSGTRLTVV.

This chain connects TRBV5-1 to TRBJ1-4, with 9 bases matching TRBD1. The germline gives CDR1 SGHRS, CDR2 YFSETQ. V was clipped by 4 bases and J by 4 bases; unmatched bases: 5. The CDR3 has 15 residues. Here the CDR3 reads CASSTGQGNNEKLFF. The CDR3 bases are TGCGCCAGCAGCACCGGACAGGGGAATAATGAAAAACTGTTTTTT.

This rearrangement joins TRBV18 to TRBJ1-5; D gene unclear. V lost 6 bases and J lost 7, with 19 bases in between. This CDR3 has 15 amino acids. The germline CDR1 and CDR2 sequences are KGHSH and LQKENI. The CDR3 sequence is CASSRTSVVGQPQHF. CDR3 bases: TGTGCCAGCTCCCGAACGAGTGTAGTGGGCCAGCCCCAGCATTTT. The whole variable domain, remainder taken from reference TRBV18 and TRBJ1-5, is NAGVMQNPRHLVRRRGQEARLRCSPMKGHSHVYWYRQLPEEGLKFMVYLQKENIIDESGMPKERFSAEFPKEGPSILRIQQVVRGDSAAYFCASSRTSVVGQPQHFGDGTRLSIL.

This chain connects TRBV27 to TRBJ1-2; TRBD1 matches 7 bases. The ends lost 3 bases at V and 7 bases at J; junction bases unmatched: 11. The CDR3 is 15 residues long. CDR1 MNHEY and CDR2 SMNVEV come from the germline V gene (reference sequence). CDR3 amino acids: CASSFSDRVSAGYTF. DNA of the CDR3: TGTGCCAGCAGTTTCTCCGACAGGGTTTCTGCTGGCTACACCTTC.

Only a few counts were recorded for this clone. This same CDR3 is encoded by further DNA sequences in the sample. This rearrangement joins TRBV5-1 to TRBJ2-5; 10 bases agree with TRBD2. The V gene's germline CDR1 is SGHRS and CDR2 YFSETQ. The CDR3 has 15 residues. V trimming: 1 base; J trimming: 3 bases; junction bases outside the gene matches: 3. The DNA for the CDR3 is TGCGCCAGCAGCTTGTTTCTAGCGGGAGAAGAGACCCAGTACTTC. Residues: CASSLFLAGEETQYF.

The chain couples TRBV7-2 to TRBJ2-7; tentatively, D is TRBD2 (6 bases). The CDR3 runs 14 residues. CDR1 is SGHTA, CDR2 FQGNSA, per germline. Trimming removed 5 bases at V and 6 bases at J, with 17 bases between. In nucleotides, the CDR3 is TGTGCCAGCAGCCCTTTCGGGAGTCGTGGCGAGCAGTACTTC. Translating gives CASSPFGSRGEQYF.

This chain uses TRBV21-1 with TRBJ1-3; TRBD1 is the table's D call, not checked against the DNA. TRBV21-1 is reported as a pseudogene. The CDR3 runs 18 residues. The CDR3 nucleotides read TGTGCCAGCAGACTCGAGGCCCTGACAGGGTTGGCTTATCGGGCCATATATTTT. This translates into CASRLEALTGLAYRAIYF.